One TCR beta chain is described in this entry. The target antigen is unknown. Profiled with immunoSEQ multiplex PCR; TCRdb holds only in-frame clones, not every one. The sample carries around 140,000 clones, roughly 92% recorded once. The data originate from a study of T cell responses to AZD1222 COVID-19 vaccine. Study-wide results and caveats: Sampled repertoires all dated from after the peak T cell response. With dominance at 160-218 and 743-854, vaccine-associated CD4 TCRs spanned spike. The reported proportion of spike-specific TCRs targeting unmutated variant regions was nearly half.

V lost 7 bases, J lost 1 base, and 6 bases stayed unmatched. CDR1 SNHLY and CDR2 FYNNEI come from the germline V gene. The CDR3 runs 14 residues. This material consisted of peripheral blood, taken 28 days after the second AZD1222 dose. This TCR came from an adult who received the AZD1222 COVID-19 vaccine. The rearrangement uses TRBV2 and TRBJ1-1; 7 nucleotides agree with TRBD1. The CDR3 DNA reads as TGTGCCAGCACTGGGACAGCTAAGAACACTGAAGCTTTCTTT. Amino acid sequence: CASTGTAKNTEAFF.